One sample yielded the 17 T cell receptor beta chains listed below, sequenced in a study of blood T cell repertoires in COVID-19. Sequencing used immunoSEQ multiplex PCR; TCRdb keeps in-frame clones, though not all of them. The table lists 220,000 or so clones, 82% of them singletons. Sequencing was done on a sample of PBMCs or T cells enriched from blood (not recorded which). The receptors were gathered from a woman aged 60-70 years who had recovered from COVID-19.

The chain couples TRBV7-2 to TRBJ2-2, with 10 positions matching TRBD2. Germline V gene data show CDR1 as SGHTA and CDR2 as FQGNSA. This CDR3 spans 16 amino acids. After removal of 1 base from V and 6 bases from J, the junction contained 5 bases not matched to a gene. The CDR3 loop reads CASSLERLAGAGELFF. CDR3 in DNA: TGTGCCAGCAGCTTAGAAAGGCTAGCGGGAGCCGGGGAGCTGTTTTTT.

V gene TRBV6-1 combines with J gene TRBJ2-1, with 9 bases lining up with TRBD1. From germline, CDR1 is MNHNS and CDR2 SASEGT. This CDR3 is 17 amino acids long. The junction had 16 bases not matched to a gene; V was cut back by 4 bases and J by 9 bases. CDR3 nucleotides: TGTGCCAGCAGTGCCCTTAGACAGGGGGGCTCGGTGGGTGAGCAGTTCTTC. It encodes CASSALRQGGSVGEQFF.

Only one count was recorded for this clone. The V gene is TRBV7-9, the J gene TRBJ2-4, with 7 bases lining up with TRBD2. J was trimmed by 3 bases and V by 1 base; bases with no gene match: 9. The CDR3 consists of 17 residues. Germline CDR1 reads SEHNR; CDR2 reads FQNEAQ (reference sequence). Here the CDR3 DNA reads TGTGCCAGCAGCTTAGTGGGGGGGTCAGAGGGCAAAAACATTCAGTACTTC. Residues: CASSLVGGSEGKNIQYF.

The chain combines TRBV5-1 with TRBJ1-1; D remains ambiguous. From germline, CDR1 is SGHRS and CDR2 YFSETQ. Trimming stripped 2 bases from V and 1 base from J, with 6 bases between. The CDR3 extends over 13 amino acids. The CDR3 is CASSFNGNTEAFF. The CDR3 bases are TGCGCCAGCAGCTTTAACGGGAACACTGAAGCTTTCTTT. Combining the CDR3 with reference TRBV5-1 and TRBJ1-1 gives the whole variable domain KAGVTQTPRYLIKTRGQQVTLSCSPISGHRSVSWYQQTPGQGLQFLFEYFSETQRNKGNFPGRFSGRQFSNSRSEMNVSTLELGDSALYLCASSFNGNTEAFFGQGTRLTVV.

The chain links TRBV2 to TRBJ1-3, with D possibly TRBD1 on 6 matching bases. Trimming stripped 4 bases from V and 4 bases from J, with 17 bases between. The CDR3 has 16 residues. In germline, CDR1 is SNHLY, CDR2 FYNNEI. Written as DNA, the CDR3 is TGTGCCAGCAGTGTCCGTCCAGGGGCGGACGGAAACACCATATATTTT. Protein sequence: CASSVRPGADGNTIYF. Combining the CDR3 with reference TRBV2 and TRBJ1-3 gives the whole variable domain EPEVTQTPSHQVTQMGQEVILRCVPISNHLYFYWYRQILGQKVEFLVSFYNNEISEKSEIFDDQFSVERPDGSNFTLKIRSTKLEDSAMYFCASSVRPGADGNTIYFGEGSWLTVV.

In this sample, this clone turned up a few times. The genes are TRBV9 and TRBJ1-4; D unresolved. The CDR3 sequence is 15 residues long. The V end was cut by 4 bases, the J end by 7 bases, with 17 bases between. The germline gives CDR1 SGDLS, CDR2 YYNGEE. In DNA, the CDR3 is TGTGCCAGCAGCCCAGATGAGGGCCAGGCTGAAAAACTGTTTTTT. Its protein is CASSPDEGQAEKLFF.

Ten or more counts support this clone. The CDR3 here is CASSLGSGTNTGELFF. CDR3 sequence (DNA): TGTGCCAGCAGCTTAGGTAGCGGGACTAACACCGGGGAGCTGTTTTTT. The V gene is TRBV11-2, the J gene TRBJ2-2; 8 nucleotides align to TRBD2. Germline V lookup: CDR1 SGHAT, CDR2 FQNNGV. The V gene end was trimmed by 1 base and the J gene end by 2 bases; junction bases not matched to a gene: 3. The CDR3 runs 16 residues. Together with reference TRBV11-2 and TRBJ2-2, the CDR3 gives the full variable domain: EAGVAQSPRYKIIEKRQSVAFWCNPISGHATLYWYQQILGQGPKLLIQFQNNGVVDDSQLPKDRFSAERLKGVDSTLKIQPAKLEDSAVYLCASSLGSGTNTGELFFGEGSRLTVL.

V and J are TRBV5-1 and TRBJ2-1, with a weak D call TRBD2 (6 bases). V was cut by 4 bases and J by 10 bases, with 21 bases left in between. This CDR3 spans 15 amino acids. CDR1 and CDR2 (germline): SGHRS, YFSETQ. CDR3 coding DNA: TGCGCCAGCAGCGCGACCGGGACTCCCGGCGTCGAGCAGTTCTTC. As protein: CASSATGTPGVEQFF.

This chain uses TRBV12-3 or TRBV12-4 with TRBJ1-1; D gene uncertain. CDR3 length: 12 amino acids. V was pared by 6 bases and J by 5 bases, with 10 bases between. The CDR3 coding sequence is TGTGCCAGCAGGTTGTGGAGAACTGAAGCTTTCTTT. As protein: CASRLWRTEAFF.

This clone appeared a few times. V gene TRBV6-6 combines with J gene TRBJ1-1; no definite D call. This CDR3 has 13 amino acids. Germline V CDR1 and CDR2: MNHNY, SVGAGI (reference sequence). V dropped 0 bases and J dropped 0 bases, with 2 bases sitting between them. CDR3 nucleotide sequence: TGTGCCAGCAGTTACTCCATGAACACTGAAGCTTTCTTT. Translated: CASSYSMNTEAFF.

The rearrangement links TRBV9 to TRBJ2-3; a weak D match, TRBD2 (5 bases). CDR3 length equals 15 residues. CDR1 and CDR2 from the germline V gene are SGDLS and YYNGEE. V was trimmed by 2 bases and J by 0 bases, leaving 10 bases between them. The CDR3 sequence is CASSVSGTSTDTQYF. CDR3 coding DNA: TGTGCCAGCAGCGTCAGCGGAACTAGCACAGATACGCAGTATTTT. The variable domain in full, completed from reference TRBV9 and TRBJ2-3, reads DSGVTQTPKHLITATGQRVTLRCSPRSGDLSVYWYQQSLDQGLQFLIQYYNGEERAKGNILERFSAQQFPDLHSELNLSSLELGDSALYFCASSVSGTSTDTQYFGPGTRLTVL.

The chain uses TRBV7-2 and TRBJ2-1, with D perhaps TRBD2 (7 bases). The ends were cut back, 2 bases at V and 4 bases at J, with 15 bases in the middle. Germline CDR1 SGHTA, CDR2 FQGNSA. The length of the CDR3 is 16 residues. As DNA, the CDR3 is TGTGCCAGCAGCTTACGGGGGGCTAGCGGATACAATGAGCAGTTCTTC. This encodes CASSLRGASGYNEQFF.

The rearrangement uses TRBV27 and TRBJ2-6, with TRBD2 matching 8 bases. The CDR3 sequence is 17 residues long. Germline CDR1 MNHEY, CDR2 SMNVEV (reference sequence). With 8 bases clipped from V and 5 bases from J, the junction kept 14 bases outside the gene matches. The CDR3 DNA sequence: TGTGCCAGCCGTAGGAGCGGGGGACCTCTTAGGGCCAACGTCCTGACTTTC. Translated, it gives CASRRSGGPLRANVLTF.

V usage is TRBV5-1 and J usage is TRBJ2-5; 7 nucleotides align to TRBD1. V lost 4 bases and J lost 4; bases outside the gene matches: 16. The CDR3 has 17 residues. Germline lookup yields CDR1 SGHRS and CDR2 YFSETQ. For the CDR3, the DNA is TGCGCCAGCAGCACCGCTGTACAGGGGAGAGTTAGAGAGACCCAGTACTTC. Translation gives CASSTAVQGRVRETQYF.

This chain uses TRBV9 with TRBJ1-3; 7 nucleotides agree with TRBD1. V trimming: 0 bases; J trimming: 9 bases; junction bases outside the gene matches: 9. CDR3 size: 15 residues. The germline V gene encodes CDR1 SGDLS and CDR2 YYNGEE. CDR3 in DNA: TGTGCCAGCAGCGTAGGCACAGGACACAGGGGCACCATATATTTT. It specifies CASSVGTGHRGTIYF.

This chain's CDR3 is CSVWAGWHGYTF. The CDR3 DNA reads as TGCAGCGTTTGGGCTGGGTGGCATGGCTACACCTTC. The J gene is TRBJ1-2, the V gene TRBV29-1; D unresolved. The germline V and J ends were trimmed by 5 bases and 6 bases, with 13 bases remaining between them. The CDR3 has 12 residues. Germline CDR1 is SQVTM and CDR2 is ANQGSEA.

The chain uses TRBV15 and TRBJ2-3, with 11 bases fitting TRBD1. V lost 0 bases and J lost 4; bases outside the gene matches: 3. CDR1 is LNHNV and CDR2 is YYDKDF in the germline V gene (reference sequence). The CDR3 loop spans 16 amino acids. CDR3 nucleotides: TGTGCCACCAGCAGAGACCGGGACAGGGGGGCAGATACGCAGTATTTT. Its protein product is CATSRDRDRGADTQYF. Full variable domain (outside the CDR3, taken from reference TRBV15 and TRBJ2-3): DAMVIQNPRYQVTQFGKPVTLSCSQTLNHNVMYWYQQKSSQAPKLLFHYYDKDFNNEADTPDNFQSRRPNTSFCFLDIRSPGLGDTAMYLCATSRDRDRGADTQYFGPGTRLTVL.